Reported below is one TCR beta chain. These data belong to a study of OX40 agonist ivuxolimab in advanced cancers. Study summary: Hepatocellular carcinoma, melanoma, renal cell or head and neck cancer occurred in dose-escalation patients. Past anti-PD-1, anti-PD-L1 or anti-CTLA-4 therapy was accepted, and 40% had received some.

Germline V gene data show CDR1 as MGHRA and CDR2 as YSYEKL. Trimming stripped 2 bases from V and 3 bases from J, with 14 bases between. The CDR3 is 15 amino acids. Repertoires were generated with immunoSEQ multiplex PCR, while TCRdb's copy carries only in-frame clones and drops some. Counted here are 60,000 or so clones, approximately 86% occurring once; the ten biggest clones make up roughly 17%. The clonotype was recovered from an adult with an advanced solid tumor such as melanoma, head and neck, liver or kidney cancer. V usage is TRBV4-1 and J usage is TRBJ2-7; D may be TRBD2 (6 bases). Sequenced material: CD4+ or CD8+ T cells sorted from blood, taken in a trial of the OX40 agonist ivuxolimab. The CDR3 loop reads CASSQPLGGSYEQYF. The CDR3 DNA sequence: TGCGCCAGCAGCCAACCTCTGGGGGGAAGCTACGAGCAGTACTTC.